Following are 9 T cell receptor beta chains from one sample sequenced in a study of T cell responses to AZD1222 COVID-19 vaccine. Data came from immunoSEQ multiplex PCR; TCRdb stores just in-frame clones and leaves some out. The sample has fewer than 120,000 clones, nearly 90% seen once. The sequenced sample was peripheral blood, obtained on day 0 of AZD1222 vaccination. The receptor source for this set is an adult in good health.

Only a few counts were recorded for this clone. The V gene is TRBV4-3, the J gene TRBJ2-1; D ambiguous. Between the trimmed V and J ends, which lost 0 bases and 6 bases, there was a span of 15 bases. CDR1 is LGHNA, CDR2 YSLEER, per germline. This CDR3 has 16 amino acids. DNA for the CDR3: TGCGCCAGCAGCCAAGATAATACGCGGCAGAGCAATGAGCAGTTCTTC. This gives the protein CASSQDNTRQSNEQFF.

The rearrangement links TRBV2 to TRBJ2-7, with TRBD2 matching 9 bases. There are 14 residues in the CDR3. V lost 6 bases and J lost 2; bases outside the gene matches: 5. Germline V gene data show CDR1 as SNHLY and CDR2 as FYNNEI. DNA for the CDR3: TGTGCCAGCAGATTAGCGGGAGTCACCTACGAGCAGTACTTC. It codes for CASRLAGVTYEQYF.

This chain connects TRBV2 to TRBJ1-5; D is ambiguous. There are 15 residues in the CDR3. V gave up 3 bases and J gave up 1 base, with 10 bases separating them. The germline V gene encodes CDR1 SNHLY and CDR2 FYNNEI. Written as DNA, the CDR3 is TGTGCCAGCAGTGAGTGGGCCACCAGCAATCAGCCCCAGCATTTT. The encoded protein is CASSEWATSNQPQHF.

CDR3 sequence (DNA): TGTGCCAGCTCAAGTACTAGCGGTTTTTTCGGTGCCCAGTACTTC. It specifies CASSSTSGFFGAQYF. The rearrangement links TRBV18 to TRBJ2-5, with 8 bases fitting TRBD2. Trimming at V came to 5 bases and at J to 9 bases, leaving 14 bases not matched to a gene. Germline V gene data show CDR1 as KGHSH and CDR2 as LQKENI. CDR3 length: 15 amino acids.

This sequence joins TRBV2 and TRBJ1-1; D might be TRBD1 (6 bases). V lost 4 bases, J lost 1 base, and 13 bases lay in between. The CDR3 sequence is 15 residues long. Germline V gene data show CDR1 as SNHLY and CDR2 as FYNNEI. The CDR3, as DNA: TGTGCCAGCAGTGGCCCCCTGACAGGGAACACTGAAGCTTTCTTT. Translated, it gives CASSGPLTGNTEAFF.

The chain couples TRBV18 to TRBJ2-2; TRBD2 matches 10 bases. Losses at the gene ends were 1 base for V and 8 bases for J; bases not matched to a gene: 13. Germline CDR1 is KGHSH and CDR2 is LQKENI. The CDR3 spans 18 residues. CDR3 in amino acids: CASSPLVAGGFTAGELFF. CDR3 in DNA: TGTGCCAGCTCACCACTCGTAGCGGGAGGCTTTACGGCGGGGGAGCTGTTTTTT.

This clone was seen only once. The rearrangement joins TRBV5-1 to TRBJ1-6, with 9 bases aligning to TRBD1. Germline-derived CDR1 and CDR2 are SGHRS and YFSETQ. The CDR3 sequence is 14 residues long. J was trimmed by 9 bases and V by 0 bases; bases with no gene match: 1. In DNA form, the CDR3 reads TGCGCCAGCAGCTTGGGGACAGGGGTTTCACCCCTCCACTTT. Protein product: CASSLGTGVSPLHF.

The CDR3 sequence is CASSWGLQETQYF. The CDR3 nucleotides read TGTGCCAGCAGCTGGGGACTCCAAGAGACCCAGTACTTC. The rearrangement joins TRBV7-9 to TRBJ2-5, with D perhaps matching TRBD2 (6 bases). The CDR3 totals 13 residues. Germline CDR1 and CDR2: SEHNR and FQNEAQ (reference sequence). Trimming shortened V by 4 bases and J by 1 base, and 7 bases separated the two germline ends.

The chain combines TRBV12-3 or TRBV12-4 with TRBJ1-1, with 7 bases matching TRBD1. The junction had 7 bases not matched to a gene; V was cut back by 6 bases and J by 6 bases. The CDR3 is 13 amino acids. As DNA, the CDR3 is TGTGCCAGCAGCTCTATCACAGGGGCTGAAGCTTTCTTT. Translated: CASSSITGAEAFF.